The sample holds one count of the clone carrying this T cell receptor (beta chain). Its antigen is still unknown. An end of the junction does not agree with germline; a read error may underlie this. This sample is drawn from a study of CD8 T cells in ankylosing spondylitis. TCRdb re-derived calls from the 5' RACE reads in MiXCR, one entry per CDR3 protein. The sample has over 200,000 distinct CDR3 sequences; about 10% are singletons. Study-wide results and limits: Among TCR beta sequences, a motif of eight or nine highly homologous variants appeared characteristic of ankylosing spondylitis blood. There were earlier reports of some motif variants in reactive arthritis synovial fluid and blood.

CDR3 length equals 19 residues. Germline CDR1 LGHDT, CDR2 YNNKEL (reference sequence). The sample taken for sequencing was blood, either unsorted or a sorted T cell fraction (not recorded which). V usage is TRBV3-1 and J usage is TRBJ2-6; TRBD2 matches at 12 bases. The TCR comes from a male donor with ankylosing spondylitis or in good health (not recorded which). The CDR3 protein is CTSSLEATSGGSGANVLTF. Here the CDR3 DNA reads TGTACCAGCAGTTTAGAAGCAACTAGCGGGGGGTCTGGGGCCAACGTCCTGACTTTC. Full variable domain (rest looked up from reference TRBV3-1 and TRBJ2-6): DTAVSQTPKYLVTQMGNDKSIKCEQNLGHDTMYWYKQDSKKFLKIMFSYNNKELIINETVPNRFSPKSPDKAHLNLHINSLELGDSAVYFCTSSLEATSGGSGANVLTFGAGSRLTVL.